This TCR beta chain was documented in a study of blood T cell repertoires in COVID-19 (dated by TCRdb to about 2020). Study-wide context: Samples covering the acute and convalescent phases of COVID-19 were provided by collaborators in the United States, Italy and Spain. The samples were drawn from two sources: the first 160 participants of the ongoing ImmuneRACE study, and over 950 subjects contributed by 6 global collaborators. Deeply sampled blood TCRbeta repertoires from subjects exposed to, actively infected with, or recovered from COVID-19 were included in the dataset. Where HLA class I and class II types were available, the types were taken from metadata supplied by the sample provider, not from assay-based typing. The sample metadata nearly always contained a de-identified subject ID, COVID-19 status, age in years and sex. The repertoires were released in a freely available public database intended as a resource for research on the immune response to SARS-CoV-2. The prospective study material was composed of cDNA or gDNA derived from T cells, B-cell-depleted T cells, or PBMCs.

The V end gives up 3 bases and the J end 4 bases, leaving 2 bases in the junction not matched to a gene. The CDR3 holds 13 amino acids from the cysteine to the phenylalanine. CDR3 DNA only is kept here, 39 bases in frame from base 1. The CDR1 and CDR2 encoded by the germline V gene (reference sequence) are GTSNPN and SVGIG. TCRbeta CDR3 regions were amplified from genomic DNA using the immunoSEQ Assay, a bias-controlled multiplex PCR. On the study's bioinformatics: The number of nucleated cells in each sample was estimated from the amplification of reference gene primers within the assay. To quantify the absolute abundance of each unique TCRbeta CDR3 rearrangement, sequence reads were collapsed and filtered. For each sample, productive Simpson clonality was calculated as the square root of Simpson's diversity index over productive rearrangements. The table was pulled from immuneACCESS by TCRdb, which kept in-frame rearrangements only. Such tables lose some clones; where checked, under half of the loss comes from unresolved V genes, and the rest has no known cause. V and J calls and clone size are those listed in that table; D and trimming were worked out from the DNA. This sample gives more than 140,000 clones in total; approximately 86% of them show up just once. The leading ten clones occupy less than 2% of the sample.

Concerning this clone: This clone's antigen is unknown. There are no base qualities to consult, and no much larger clone falls within one base.

Whole blood was collected in K2EDTA tubes by collaborating institutions according to the institutions' own protocols. For TCRbeta analysis, collaborator samples were shipped as frozen whole blood, as isolated PBMCs, or as DNA extracted from either sample type. The study at large found these results: The amount of clinical and demographic metadata varied by source and participant and was provided uncurated.

Sequencing was done on a sample of peripheral blood. The sequence derives from an older woman with acute or convalescent COVID-19. The V gene is TRBV30 and the J gene is TRBJ2-5, with 10 middle bases fitting TRBD1. The encoded CDR3 is CAWSGQGGETQYF. The sequenced DNA: TGTGCCTGGAGCGGACAGGGGGGAGAGACCCAGTACTTC.